Reported below is one TCR beta chain. There is no known antigen for this receptor. Nothing much larger sits one base from this clone, and base qualities are not available. This entry comes from a study of T cell responses to AZD1222 COVID-19 vaccine (dated by TCRdb to the early 2020s). At the level of the whole study: AZD1222 recipients whose second dose came at about 4 weeks and those whose second dose came at about 12 weeks were combined into one group, since spike-specific TCR depth and breadth did not differ between the two schedules. TCR sequencing covered approximately 230 trial participants: about 210 given two doses of AZD1222 and approximately 26 given two doses of MenACWY control vaccine. Trial participants were enrolled by age into 18-55, 56-69 and 70-plus year subgroups, with roughly 160, 29 and 62 TCR-sequenced participants respectively. Results and caveats for the whole study, not just this receptor: Conclusions about previously exposed vaccinees were limited because only 5 or 6 AZD1222 recipients were SARS-CoV-2 seropositive at baseline. The vaccine-associated CD4 TCRs covered the entire spike protein, and the dominant responses fell in regions 160-218 and 743-854. Epitopes outside the regions mutated in the B.1.351 and B.1.1.7 variants were reportedly recognized by nearly half of the unique spike-specific TCRs. In the small 56-69-year group, the increase in depth fell short of significance, most likely because of low power. Most participants were white British and females outnumbered males, and the authors suggested that clonal diversity may have been underestimated. Spike-specific TCR breadth and depth rose significantly after two AZD1222 doses compared with day 0 and with MenACWY recipients. Because no samples from the day 14 peak response were available, repertoires could be characterized only after the peak T cell response.

At the junction V is shortened by 4 bases and J by 2 bases, with 16 bases in between. The CDR3 holds 16 amino acids from the cysteine to the phenylalanine. Only the CDR3 region is kept as DNA, spanning 48 bases read in frame from base 1. CDR1 LGHDT and CDR2 YNNKEL were looked up in the germline V gene (reference sequence). What the time point label conveys for this sample: baseline before first vaccination. Samples from vaccinated people were obtained from the UK trials COV001 and COV002, which included a single-blind randomized controlled phase 2/3 trial of AZD1222 (ChAdOx1 nCoV-19) in healthy adults. For TCRbeta chain sequencing, PBMC samples from trial participants were taken at day 0 and at day 28 after the second dose. The CDR3 regions of human TCRbeta chains were analyzed by immunosequencing. The paper's processing steps were these. Repertoire TCRs were checked for matches against a reference library of SARS-CoV-2-specific TCRs that had been generated using the MIRA antigen-specificity platform. Breadth was defined as the fraction of unique TCRs that were SARS-CoV-2-associated, and depth was defined as the fraction of total T cells that were SARS-CoV-2-associated. Each spike-specific TCR was assigned to its reactive spike region and to a CD4 or CD8 class using the MIRA data. Log10-transformed breadth and depth values were compared by one-way ANOVA with Sidak's multiple comparisons tests. TCRdb limited this immuneACCESS table to in-frame rearrangements with V and J called. A share of clones is missing; checked studies link under half to unresolved V genes, and the rest is unexplained. V and J calls and clone size are as listed in that table; D and trimming were resolved from the DNA. A total of roughly 81,000 clones appear in this sample, approximately 89% of them only once. 16% of the sample lies in the top ten.

Recombination connected TRBV3-1 (or the pseudogene TRBV3-2) to TRBJ2-3, with a tentative D gene TRBD1 over 5 matching bases. Sequenced here: peripheral blood, sampled on day 0 of AZD1222 vaccination. This clonotype originated in an adult in good health. The CDR3 protein is CASSRKGALLTDTQYF. The base sequence is TGTGCCAGCAGCCGAAAAGGGGCTCTTCTCACAGATACGCAGTATTTT.